This T cell receptor beta chain was identified during a study of Ad26.COV2.S vaccination and SARS-CoV-2 variants. Study-wide results and caveats: Participants given vaccine showed non-spike TCR breadth similar to that of placebo recipients. There was a possibility that the TCR breadth and depth analyses underestimated total T cell responses.

A remark on this clone: What it binds is not known.

Method: immunoSEQ multiplex PCR; TCRdb's copy keeps in-frame clones and lacks some. The data show 300,000 to 350,000 clones, 75% to 90% seen once. Described treatment: some 19 received Ad26.COV2.S at low or high dose, single or two shots; 5 received placebo; per-sample allocation not given. Day 63 following the first vaccine or placebo injection was when the samples were taken. Trimming at V came to 3 bases and at J to 3 bases, leaving 0 bases not matched to a gene. The CDR3 covers 14 residues. Per the germline V gene, CDR1 is KGHSH and CDR2 is LQKENI. This TCR came from a person aged 18-60 years who received the Ad26.COV2.S COVID-19 vaccine or a placebo. The chain couples TRBV18 to TRBJ1-4; the match to TRBD1 covers 8 bases. This sample comprised peripheral blood, obtained in a trial of Ad26.COV2.S vaccine versus placebo. The CDR3 reads CASSPTGANEKLFF. The CDR3 DNA is TGTGCCAGCTCACCGACAGGGGCTAATGAAAAACTGTTTTTT.